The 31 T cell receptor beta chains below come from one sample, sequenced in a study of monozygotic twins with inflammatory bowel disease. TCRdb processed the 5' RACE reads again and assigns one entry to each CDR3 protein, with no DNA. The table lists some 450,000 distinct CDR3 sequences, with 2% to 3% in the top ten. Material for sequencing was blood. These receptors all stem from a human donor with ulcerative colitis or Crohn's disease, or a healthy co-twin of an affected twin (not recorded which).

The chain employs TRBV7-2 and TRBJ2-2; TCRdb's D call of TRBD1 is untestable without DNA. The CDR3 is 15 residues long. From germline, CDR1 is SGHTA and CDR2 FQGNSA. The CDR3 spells CASSFRDRNTGELFF.

The CDR3 protein is CSASANNNEQFF. V gene TRBV20-1 combines with J gene TRBJ2-1. The CDR3 loop spans 12 amino acids. Germline V gene lookup returns CDR1 DFQATT and CDR2 SNEGSKA (reference sequence).

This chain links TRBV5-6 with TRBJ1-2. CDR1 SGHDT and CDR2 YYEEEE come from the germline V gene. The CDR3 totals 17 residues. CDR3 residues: CASSLDRGNIANYGYTF.

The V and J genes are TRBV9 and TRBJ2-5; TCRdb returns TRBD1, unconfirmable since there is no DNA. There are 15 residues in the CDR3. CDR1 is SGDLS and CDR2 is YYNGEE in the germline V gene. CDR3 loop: CASSVVGGSGETQYF.

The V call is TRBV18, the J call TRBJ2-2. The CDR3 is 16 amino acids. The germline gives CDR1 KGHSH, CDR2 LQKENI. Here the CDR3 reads CASSPPYRENTGELFF.

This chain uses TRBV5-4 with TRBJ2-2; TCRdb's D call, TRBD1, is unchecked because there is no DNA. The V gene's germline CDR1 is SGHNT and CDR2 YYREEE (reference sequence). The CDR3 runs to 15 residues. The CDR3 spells CASNRGGLNTGELFF.

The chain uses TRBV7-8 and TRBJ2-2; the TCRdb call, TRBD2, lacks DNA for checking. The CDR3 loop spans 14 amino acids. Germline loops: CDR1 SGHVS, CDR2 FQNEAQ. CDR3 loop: CASSWDLLTGELFF.

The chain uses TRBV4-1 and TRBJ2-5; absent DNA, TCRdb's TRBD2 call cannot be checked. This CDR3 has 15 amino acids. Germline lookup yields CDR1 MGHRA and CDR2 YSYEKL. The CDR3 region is CASSLLAGLQETQYF.

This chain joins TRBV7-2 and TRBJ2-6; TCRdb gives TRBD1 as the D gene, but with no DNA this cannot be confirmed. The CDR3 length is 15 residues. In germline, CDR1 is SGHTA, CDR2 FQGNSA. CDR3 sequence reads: CASKLAGPGANVLTF.

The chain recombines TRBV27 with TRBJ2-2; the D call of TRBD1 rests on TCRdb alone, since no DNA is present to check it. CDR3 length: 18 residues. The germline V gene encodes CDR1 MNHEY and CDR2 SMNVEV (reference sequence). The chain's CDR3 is CASSFTGGIGVSTGELFF.

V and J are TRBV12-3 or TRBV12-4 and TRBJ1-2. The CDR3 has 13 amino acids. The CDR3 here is CASSEMIFYGYTF.

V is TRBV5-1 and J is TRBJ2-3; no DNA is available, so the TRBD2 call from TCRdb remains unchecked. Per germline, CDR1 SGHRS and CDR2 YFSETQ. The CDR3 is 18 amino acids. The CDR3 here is CASSPPTSGGASADTQYF.

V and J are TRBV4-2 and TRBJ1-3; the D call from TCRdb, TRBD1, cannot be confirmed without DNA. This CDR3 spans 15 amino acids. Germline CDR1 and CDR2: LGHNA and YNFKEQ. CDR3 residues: CASSQGTVPGNTIYF.

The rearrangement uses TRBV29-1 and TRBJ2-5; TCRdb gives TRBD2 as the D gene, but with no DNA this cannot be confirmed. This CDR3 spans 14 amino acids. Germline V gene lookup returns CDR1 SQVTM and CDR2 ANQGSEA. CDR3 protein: CSVGGREREETQYF.

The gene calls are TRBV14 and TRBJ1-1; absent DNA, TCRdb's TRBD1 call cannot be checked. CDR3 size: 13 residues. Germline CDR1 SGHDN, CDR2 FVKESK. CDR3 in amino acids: CASSQGVGARAFF.

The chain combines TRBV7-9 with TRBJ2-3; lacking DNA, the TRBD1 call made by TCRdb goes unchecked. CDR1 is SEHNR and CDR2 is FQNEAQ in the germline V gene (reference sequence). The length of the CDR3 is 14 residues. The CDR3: CASSGTGGTDTQYF.

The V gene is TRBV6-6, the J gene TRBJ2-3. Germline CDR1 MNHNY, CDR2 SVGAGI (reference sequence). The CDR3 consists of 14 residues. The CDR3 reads CASSSDQGTDTQYF.

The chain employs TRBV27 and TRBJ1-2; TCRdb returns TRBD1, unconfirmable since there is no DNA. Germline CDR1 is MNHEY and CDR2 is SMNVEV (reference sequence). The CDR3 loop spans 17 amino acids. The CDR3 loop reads CASSLSFQGASNYGYTF.

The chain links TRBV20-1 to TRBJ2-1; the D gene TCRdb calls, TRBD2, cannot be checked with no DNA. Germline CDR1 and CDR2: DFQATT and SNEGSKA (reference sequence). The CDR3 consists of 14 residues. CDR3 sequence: CSAVTSGSYNEQFF.

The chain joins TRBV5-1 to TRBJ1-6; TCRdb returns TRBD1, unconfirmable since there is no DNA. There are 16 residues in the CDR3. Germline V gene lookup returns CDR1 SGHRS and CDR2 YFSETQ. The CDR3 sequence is CASSRQDQGANSPLHF.

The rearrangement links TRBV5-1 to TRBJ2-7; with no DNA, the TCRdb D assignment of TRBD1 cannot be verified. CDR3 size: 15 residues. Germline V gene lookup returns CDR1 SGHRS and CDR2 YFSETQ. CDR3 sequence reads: CASRLVPQAPYEQYF.

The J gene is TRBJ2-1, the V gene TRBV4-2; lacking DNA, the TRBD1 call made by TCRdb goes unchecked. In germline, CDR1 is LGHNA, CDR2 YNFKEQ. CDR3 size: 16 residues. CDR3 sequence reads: CASSQALGQGAGEQFF.

The CDR3 sequence is CAWSPGTGIMEAFF. The chain links TRBV30 to TRBJ1-1; TCRdb's D call of TRBD1 is untestable without DNA. This CDR3 contains 14 residues. The germline gives CDR1 GTSNPN, CDR2 SVGIG (reference sequence).

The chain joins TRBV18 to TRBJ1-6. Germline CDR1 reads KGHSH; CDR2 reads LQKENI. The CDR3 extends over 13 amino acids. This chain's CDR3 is CASSPGPFMDLHF.

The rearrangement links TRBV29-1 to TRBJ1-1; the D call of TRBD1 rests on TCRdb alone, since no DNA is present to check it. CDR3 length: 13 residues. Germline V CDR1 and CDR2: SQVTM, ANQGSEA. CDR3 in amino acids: CSVGHRAPTEAFF.

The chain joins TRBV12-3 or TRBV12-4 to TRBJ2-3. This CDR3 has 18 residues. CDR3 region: CASTFSLRFRVDTDTQYF.

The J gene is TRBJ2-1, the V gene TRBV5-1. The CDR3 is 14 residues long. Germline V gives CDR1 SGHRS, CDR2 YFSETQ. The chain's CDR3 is CASSLGLVNNEQFF. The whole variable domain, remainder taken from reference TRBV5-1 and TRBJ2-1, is KAGVTQTPRYLIKTRGQQVTLSCSPISGHRSVSWYQQTPGQGLQFLFEYFSETQRNKGNFPGRFSGRQFSNSRSEMNVSTLELGDSALYLCASSLGLVNNEQFFGPGTRLTVL.

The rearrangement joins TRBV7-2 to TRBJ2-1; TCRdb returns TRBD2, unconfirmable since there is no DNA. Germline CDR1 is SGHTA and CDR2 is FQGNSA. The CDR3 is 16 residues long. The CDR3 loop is CASSLGVAGGSNEQFF.

The CDR3 reads CASSSLQGTGEQYF. The chain joins TRBV5-8 to TRBJ2-7; TCRdb returns TRBD1, unconfirmable since there is no DNA. Germline-derived CDR1 and CDR2 are SGHTS and YDEGEE. There are 14 residues in the CDR3.

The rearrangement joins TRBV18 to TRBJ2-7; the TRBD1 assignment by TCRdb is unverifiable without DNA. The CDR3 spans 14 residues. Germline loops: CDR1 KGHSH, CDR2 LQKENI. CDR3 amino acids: CASSPLQGAGEQYF.

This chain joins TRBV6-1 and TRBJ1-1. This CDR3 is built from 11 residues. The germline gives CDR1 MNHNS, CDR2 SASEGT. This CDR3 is CASSERTEAFF.